This T cell receptor (beta chain) was identified in a study of long-term antiretroviral therapy in people with HIV. Running of the v3.0 immunoSEQ assay took place at survey level. Clones were read by immunoSEQ multiplex PCR, and TCRdb kept only the in-frame ones, dropping some. The sample holds about 21,000 clones, around 86% seen once. The CDR3 runs to 13 residues. Trimming stripped 0 bases from V and 6 bases from J, with 6 bases between. Germline-derived CDR1 and CDR2 are MNHEY and SVGAGI. The receptor was isolated from a man aged 40-50 years with HIV. Source: unsorted PBMCs, taken 0.1 years before starting antiretroviral therapy. The chain has TRBV6-5 and TRBJ1-5; D uncertain. CDR3 sequence (DNA): TGTGCCAGCAGTTACTCTCGAGGTCAGCCCCAGCATTTT. Protein: CASSYSRGQPQHF.